The 21 T cell receptor beta chains given below trace back to one sample, sequenced in a study of metastatic and nonmetastatic thyroid tumors. Thyroid surgery was performed in patients who had received no treatment beforehand. TCRdb reassembled clones from the PCR reads with MiXCR. The repertoire includes tens of thousands of clones, roughly 31% of them detected once, and 9.5% to 10% sits in the top ten. The sample comprised blood. These receptors were taken from a male donor with papillary thyroid cancer or a benign thyroid nodule (not recorded which). Some clones in this sample may be carry-over from other donors' samples.

This chain's CDR3 is CANEGPPRGAEAFF. The CDR3 bases are TGTGCCAACGAGGGCCCCCCCAGAGGGGCTGAAGCTTTCTTT. V and J are TRBV2 and TRBJ1-1, with a tentative D call TRBD1 (5 bases). In germline, CDR1 is SNHLY, CDR2 FYNNEI. The CDR3 extends over 14 amino acids. Trimming stripped 10 bases from V and 6 bases from J, with 21 bases between.

This clone was counted a few times. V and J are TRBV28 and TRBJ2-1, with TRBD2 identical over 8 bases. This CDR3 region has 19 residues. V lost 6 bases, J lost 2 bases, and 18 bases stayed unmatched. Per germline, CDR1 MDHEN and CDR2 SYDVKM. The CDR3 region has the DNA TGTGCCAGCAGGTGTTTTGGTACTAGCGGTCTTTCTACCTACAATGAGCAGTTCTTC. Its protein product is CASRCFGTSGLSTYNEQFF.

This clone was detected many times. The chain uses TRBV10-2 and TRBJ2-3; no clear D gene. CDR1 and CDR2 (germline): WSHSY, SAAADI. The CDR3 has 12 amino acids. V lost 2 bases and J lost 4, with 4 bases in between. CDR3 region: CASSEGADTQYF. DNA for the CDR3: TGCGCCAGCAGTGAGGGGGCAGATACGCAGTATTTT.

This clone was recorded at least ten times. The V gene is TRBV27, the J gene TRBJ1-1, with TRBD1 matching 7 bases. CDR1 and CDR2 (germline): MNHEY, SMNVEV (reference sequence). With 5 bases clipped from V and 1 base from J, the junction kept 10 bases outside the gene matches. The CDR3 extends over 16 amino acids. CDR3 nucleotide sequence: TGTGCCAGCAGTCCCCGACAGGGCTGGAAGAACACTGAAGCTTTCTTT. It is translated as CASSPRQGWKNTEAFF.

This rearrangement joins TRBV28 to TRBJ1-4; a weak D match, TRBD1 (6 bases). The V gene's germline CDR1 is MDHEN and CDR2 SYDVKM. This CDR3 region has 15 residues. Trimming stripped 6 bases from V and 8 bases from J, with 19 bases between. CDR3 nucleotide sequence: TGTGCCAGCAGGGACAGACAGATCCATCGGGAAAAACTGTTTTTT. Its translation is CASRDRQIHREKLFF.

This clone occurred many times. The chain has TRBV10-3 and TRBJ2-5, with 9 bases that match TRBD1. V lost 1 base, J lost 4 bases, and 1 base stayed unmatched. Germline V gene sequence: CDR1 ENHRY, CDR2 SYGVKD. The CDR3 runs to 14 residues. In nucleotides, the CDR3 is TGTGCCATCAGTGAGTGGGACAGGGCAGAGACCCAGTACTTC. This encodes CAISEWDRAETQYF.

The sample holds many counts of this clone. The chain has TRBV20-1 and TRBJ2-3; 7 bases are shared with TRBD2. V was clipped by 2 bases and J by 2 bases; unmatched bases: 4. The CDR3 is made up of 14 amino acids. Germline-derived CDR1 and CDR2 are DFQATT and SNEGSKA (reference sequence). The CDR3 DNA reads TGCAGTGCTAGAAAGGCGGGAGACACAGATACGCAGTATTTT. It is translated as CSARKAGDTDTQYF.

The sample holds many counts of this clone. This chain uses TRBV6-5 with TRBJ2-4; D might be TRBD1 or TRBD2, each matching 6 bases. Germline CDR1 is MNHEY and CDR2 is SVGAGI. The CDR3 loop spans 16 amino acids. Deletions cut 2 bases from V and 1 base from J, with 12 bases between. The CDR3 DNA is TGTGCCAGCAGTTACAGCGGGCAGGGGGCCAAAAACATTCAGTACTTC. The encoded protein is CASSYSGQGAKNIQYF.

This clone was found many times. This chain links TRBV18 with TRBJ1-1; D gene unclear. With 2 bases removed from V and 3 bases from J, the gap between germline ends came to 13 bases. The V gene's germline CDR1 is KGHSH and CDR2 LQKENI. The CDR3 spans 15 residues. The CDR3 loop is CASSPKISADTEAFF. CDR3 in DNA: TGTGCCAGCTCACCAAAGATATCCGCGGACACTGAAGCTTTCTTT.

This clone was detected many times. The rearrangement links TRBV11-3 to TRBJ1-4, with TRBD1 matching over 7 bases. V lost 3 bases and J lost 0; bases outside the gene matches: 4. This CDR3 region has 16 residues. Looked up from germline, CDR1 is SGHNT and CDR2 is YENEEA. The CDR3 sequence: CASSFGQEATNEKLFF. The CDR3 DNA sequence: TGTGCCAGCAGCTTCGGACAGGAAGCAACTAATGAAAAACTGTTTTTT.

This clone was seen repeatedly, ten times or more. A much larger clone is a single base away; this may be a read error. In the same sample, other DNA sequences code for this CDR3. The rearrangement uses TRBV5-1 and TRBJ2-5; TRBD2 is a possible D gene (5 bases). This CDR3 region has 13 residues. The germline gives CDR1 SGHRS, CDR2 YFSETQ. With 6 bases removed from V and 5 bases from J, the gap between germline ends came to 14 bases. The CDR3 sequence is CASTGLADETQYF. The CDR3 nucleotides are TGCGCCAGCACCGGACTGGCTGACGAGACCCAGTACTTC. Full variable domain (outside the CDR3, taken from reference TRBV5-1 and TRBJ2-5): KAGVTQTPRYLIKTRGQQVTLSCSPISGHRSVSWYQQTPGQGLQFLFEYFSETQRNKGNFPGRFSGRQFSNSRSEMNVSTLELGDSALYLCASTGLADETQYFGPGTRLLVL.

In regard to this clone: An end of the junction does not agree with germline; a read error may underlie this. The V and J genes are TRBV6-1 and TRBJ2-7; perhaps TRBD1 as D (5 bases). CDR1 MNHNS and CDR2 SASEGT come from the germline V gene. The CDR3 extends over 16 amino acids. CDR3 residues: CPSYPPIGANTYEQYF. CDR3 nucleotide sequence: TGTCCCAGCTATCCGCCTATAGGGGCCAACACCTACGAGCAGTACTTC.

About this clone: An end of the junction does not agree with germline; a read error may underlie this. Here the CDR3 DNA reads TGTGCCTGCAAAAAAAGCCGGGGGTTCTCCTACGAGAAGTACTTC. This encodes CACKKSRGFSYEKYF. The chain has TRBV6-5 and TRBJ2-7; D perhaps matches TRBD2 (6 bases). Germline V gene sequence: CDR1 MNHEY, CDR2 SVGAGI. The CDR3 consists of 15 residues.

The J gene is TRBJ2-7, the V gene TRBV7-3, with a weak D call TRBD2 (6 bases). The V and J ends lost 4 bases and 2 bases respectively, with 24 bases between them. The CDR3 runs 18 residues. The germline CDR1 and CDR2 sequences are SGHTA and FQGTGA. The CDR3 loop reads CASSSRRTPGSWAYEQYF. Written as DNA, the CDR3 is TGTGCCAGCAGCTCCCGAAGAACCCCCGGGAGTTGGGCCTACGAGCAGTACTTC. The whole variable domain, filled in from reference TRBV7-3 and TRBJ2-7, reads GAGVSQTPSNKVTEKGKYVELRCDPISGHTALYWYRQSLGQGPEFLIYFQGTGAADDSGLPNDRFFAVRPEGSVSTLKIQRTERGDSAVYLCASSSRRTPGSWAYEQYFGPGTRLTVT.

This clone was seen ten or more times. This chain connects TRBV5-1 to TRBJ2-5; 10 positions agree with TRBD1. The CDR3 length is 16 residues. CDR1 and CDR2 (germline): SGHRS, YFSETQ. V lost 0 bases to trimming and J lost 4 bases; unmatched junction nucleotides: 6. CDR3 protein: CASSLARQGAGETQYF. In DNA form, the CDR3 reads TGCGCCAGCAGCTTGGCGAGACAGGGGGCAGGAGAGACCCAGTACTTC.

This clone was seen many times. Other DNA sequences from this sample encode an identical CDR3 as well. This chain links TRBV5-1 with TRBJ2-2, with TRBD1 as a possible D gene (6 bases). V lost 3 bases, J lost 7 bases, and 16 bases lay in between. Per germline, CDR1 SGHRS and CDR2 YFSETQ. The CDR3 is made up of 15 amino acids. In DNA, the CDR3 is TGCGCCAGCAGCTCTTCAGGGGACCCTGGCGGGGAGCTGTTTTTT. This encodes CASSSSGDPGGELFF.

The table lists this clone with a few counts. This chain connects TRBV27 to TRBJ2-7; D is unclear. CDR3 length: 13 amino acids. V was cut by 7 bases and J by 3 bases, with 13 bases left in between. The germline V gene has CDR1 MNHEY and CDR2 SMNVEV (reference sequence). The CDR3: CASICRWGYEQYF. CDR3 bases: TGTGCCAGCATTTGCCGATGGGGCTACGAGCAGTACTTC.

This clone appeared many times. The chain couples TRBV24-1 to TRBJ1-2; D not resolved. Germline assignment: CDR1 KGHDR and CDR2 SFDVKD. V was pared by 6 bases and J by 5 bases, with 9 bases between. This CDR3 spans 12 amino acids. CDR3 protein: CATSSQEYGYTF. CDR3 bases: TGTGCCACCAGTAGCCAGGAATATGGCTACACCTTC.

This clone was counted at least ten times. The sample holds other DNA sequences that translate to the same CDR3. The chain links TRBV12-3 or TRBV12-4 to TRBJ2-3; no firm D call. V was trimmed by 5 bases and J by 0 bases, leaving 6 bases between them. The CDR3 loop spans 13 amino acids. CDR3 DNA sequence: TGTGCCAGCAGTCCGACCAGCACAGATACGCAGTATTTT. Amino acids: CASSPTSTDTQYF.

This clone was seen many times. The chain uses TRBV28 and TRBJ1-1; D uncertain. The CDR3 totals 14 residues. CDR1 and CDR2 (germline): MDHEN, SYDVKM. V lost 10 bases to trimming and J lost 5 bases, with 20 bases between them. In DNA, the CDR3 is TGTGCCACTAAAGCCTGGGATTATGGGACTGAAGCTTTCTTT. Translation gives CATKAWDYGTEAFF. The full variable domain, with the rest looked up from reference TRBV28 and TRBJ1-1, is DVKVTQSSRYLVKRTGEKVFLECVQDMDHENMFWYRQDPGLGLRLIYFSYDVKMKEKGDIPEGYSVSREKKERFSLILESASTNQTSMYLCATKAWDYGTEAFFGQGTRLTVV.

The rearrangement links TRBV6-1 to TRBJ2-7; 10 bases are shared with TRBD2. Trimming removed 8 bases from V and 3 bases from J; junction bases left unmatched: 16. This CDR3 has 17 amino acids. Germline values: CDR1 MNHNS, CDR2 SASEGT. CDR3 in DNA: TGTGCCAGCCAGGACCTCTTCGAAGCGGGAGGGCGCTACGAGCAGTACTTC. It is translated as CASQDLFEAGGRYEQYF.